This T cell receptor (beta chain) emerged from a study of CD8 T cells in Susac syndrome. About the study: Treatment status at blood draw for the Susac syndrome patients was therapy-naive, corticosteroids, or intravenous immunoglobulin alone.

Sequencing targeted TCR beta in T cells from blood (CD8+ and CD4+). The patients with Susac syndrome were individuals who fulfilled the recently defined diagnostic criteria for disease that was either definite or probable. CDR1 is SGHNT, CDR2 YYREEE, per germline (reference sequence). The V end was cut by 0 bases, the J end by 5 bases, with 17 bases between. The CDR3 contains 16 residues. RNA, at about 0.5 to 1 ug, was reverse transcribed with random hexamers. In TCRdb, the immunoSEQ multiplex PCR reads were re-called with MiXCR into one record per CDR3 protein. In the table there are 95,000 to 150,000 distinct CDR3 sequences, 95% to 96% of which are singletons.

This sequence joins TRBV5-4 and TRBJ2-5, with D maybe TRBD1 (5 bases). The sample was CD4+ T cells from PBMCs. This TCR came from a human donor with Susac syndrome. The CDR3 protein is CASSLVGAGFRETQYF. The CDR3 DNA reads TGTGCCAGCAGCTTGGTAGGGGCTGGTTTTCGGGAGACCCAGTACTTC.